This TCR beta chain stems from a study of T-cell reconstitution after alpha-beta-depleted transplantation in children. Notes on the study in general: There were some patients whose high TCRbeta diversity at day 60 came from surviving recipient T cells and thymic progenitors.

A remark on this clonotype: Its specificity is not known.

Germline V gives CDR1 SGDLS, CDR2 YYNGEE. This CDR3 has 13 amino acids. V was shortened by 7 bases and J by 0 bases, with 8 bases between the two germline ends. Preparation of the TCRbeta library involved a method that used unique molecular identifiers. One entry per CDR3 protein, called by TCRdb with MiXCR from the PCR reads. The sample contains more than 200,000 distinct CDR3 sequences, about a sixth of which appear only once. This TCR was sampled from a male patient aged 2-15 years who had a stem cell transplant for acute lymphoblastic leukemia, so the T cells may come from the graft donor. The material sequenced was PBMCs, mostly from graft donor cells, taken 360 days after TCRalphabeta/CD19-depleted stem cell transplant. This sequence joins TRBV9 and TRBJ1-3; D is unresolved. DNA for the CDR3: TGTGCCAGCGGGGAAATCTCTGGAAACACCATATATTTT. Residues: CASGEISGNTIYF.